The 15 T cell receptor beta chains below come from one sample, sequenced in a study of cytomegalovirus exposure and HLA in healthy donors. A multiplex PCR was run with 60 Vbeta primers and 13 Jbeta primers. TCRdb's table, derived via immunoSEQ multiplex PCR, lists solely in-frame clones and lacks some. The sample consists of 90,000 to 130,000 clones, around 80% of them appearing once. Source material: PBMCs. Receptor source: a man aged 25-45 years in good health and CMV-seropositive.

This chain connects TRBV2 to TRBJ2-5; TRBD2 agrees at 10 bases. CDR1 is SNHLY, CDR2 FYNNEI, per germline. V was pared by 8 bases and J by 4 bases, with 4 bases of the junction left unmatched. The CDR3 is 13 residues long. The CDR3 DNA reads as TGTGCCAGCGAGCGGGGGGGCCCAGAGACCCAGTACTTC. As protein: CASERGGPETQYF.

V usage is TRBV6-1 and J usage is TRBJ1-1; possible D gene TRBD1, 5 bases. Germline-derived CDR1 and CDR2 are MNHNS and SASEGT. The CDR3 has 16 amino acids. V was cut by 3 bases and J by 6 bases, with 20 bases left in between. The CDR3 loop reads CASSEGLGREFAEAFF. The CDR3 DNA sequence: TGTGCCAGCAGTGAGGGGTTGGGCAGGGAATTCGCTGAAGCTTTCTTT.

In this sample, this clone turned up once. The DNA of the CDR3 is TGTGCCAGCAGCGTAGAGTGGGAGTCTAATGAGCAGTTCTTC. This gives the protein CASSVEWESNEQFF. The rearrangement joins TRBV9 to TRBJ2-1; possible D gene TRBD2, 5 bases. Trimming pared 0 bases from V and 7 bases from J, leaving 11 bases between. This CDR3 has 14 residues. Looked up from germline, CDR1 is SGDLS and CDR2 is YYNGEE.

Here the CDR3 DNA reads TGTGCCAGCAGCTTAGGGCGGACAACCTACGAGCAGTACTTC. This codes for CASSLGRTTYEQYF. The chain recombines TRBV7-2 with TRBJ2-7, with a weak D call TRBD1 (5 bases). V was clipped by 1 base and J by 2 bases, with 9 bases between them. Germline assignment: CDR1 SGHTA and CDR2 FQGNSA. This CDR3 spans 14 amino acids.

The V gene is TRBV7-8, the J gene TRBJ2-2; no definite D call. The germline V and J ends were trimmed by 2 bases and 2 bases, with 3 bases remaining between them. In germline, CDR1 is SGHVS, CDR2 FQNEAQ. CDR3 length: 13 residues. CDR3 in DNA: TGTGCCAGCAGCTTAACTAACACCGGGGAGCTGTTTTTT. Encoded protein: CASSLTNTGELFF.

The chain carries TRBV7-9 and TRBJ2-1; 12 bases map to TRBD2. Germline CDR1 and CDR2: SEHNR and FQNEAQ (reference sequence). This CDR3 comprises 17 residues. V dropped 5 bases and J dropped 8; count of bases not matched to a gene: 13. Here the CDR3 DNA reads TGTGCCAGCAGCCTCGAGACTAGCGGGGGCCCGCGGGATGAGCAGTTCTTC. Protein: CASSLETSGGPRDEQFF.

V gene TRBV7-3 combines with J gene TRBJ2-1, with 9 positions matching TRBD2. In germline, CDR1 is SGHTA, CDR2 FQGTGA. Trimming cost V 0 bases and J 8 bases; bases outside gene matches: 5. The CDR3 covers 15 residues. CDR3 nucleotides: TGTGCCAGCAGCTTAACTGCAGCGGGGGGCGATGAGCAGTTCTTC. Encoded protein: CASSLTAAGGDEQFF. Together with reference TRBV7-3 and TRBJ2-1, the CDR3 gives the full variable domain: GAGVSQTPSNKVTEKGKYVELRCDPISGHTALYWYRQSLGQGPEFLIYFQGTGAADDSGLPNDRFFAVRPEGSVSTLKIQRTERGDSAVYLCASSLTAAGGDEQFFGPGTRLTVL.

The genes are TRBV25-1 and TRBJ1-2; D is perhaps TRBD1 (6 bases). This CDR3 has 13 amino acids. Deletions cut 2 bases from V and 4 bases from J, with 8 bases between. The germline V gene encodes CDR1 MGHDK and CDR2 SYGVNS. The CDR3 coding sequence is TGTGCCAGCAGTGAAAACAGGGCCTATGGCTACACCTTC. It yields the protein CASSENRAYGYTF.

The chain carries TRBV4-1 and TRBJ2-5; 8 bases map to TRBD1. V lost 7 bases and J lost 1; bases outside the gene matches: 8. This CDR3 comprises 15 residues. CDR1 and CDR2 (germline): MGHRA, YSYEKL. DNA for the CDR3: TGCGCCAGCACCCCTTCAGGACAGGGCCAAGAGACCCAGTACTTC. Encoded protein: CASTPSGQGQETQYF.

This clone has only a few counts. V is TRBV5-1 and J is TRBJ1-4, with 9 nucleotides matching TRBD1. The CDR3 has 13 residues. V was clipped by 2 bases and J by 14 bases; unmatched bases: 7. Germline V gene sequence: CDR1 SGHRS, CDR2 YFSETQ. The CDR3 DNA is TGCGCCAGCAGCTTAAAACAGGGGGCGCGGCTGTTTTTT. Its translation is CASSLKQGARLFF.

This rearrangement joins TRBV11-2 to TRBJ1-2; a possible D gene is TRBD1 (6 bases). The CDR3 is made up of 14 amino acids. The ends were cut back, 7 bases at V and 4 bases at J, with 16 bases in the middle. CDR1 and CDR2 from the germline V gene are SGHAT and FQNNGV. CDR3 in amino acids: CASTKEDSFYGYTF. Written as DNA, the CDR3 is TGTGCCAGCACCAAAGAGGACAGTTTCTATGGCTACACCTTC. Full variable domain (missing parts from reference TRBV11-2 and TRBJ1-2): EAGVAQSPRYKIIEKRQSVAFWCNPISGHATLYWYQQILGQGPKLLIQFQNNGVVDDSQLPKDRFSAERLKGVDSTLKIQPAKLEDSAVYLCASTKEDSFYGYTFGSGTRLTVV.

Only a few counts were recorded for this clone. The V call is TRBV4-1, the J call TRBJ2-3, with 9 bases aligning to TRBD1. J lost 4 bases, V lost 1 base, and 6 bases had no gene match. This CDR3 spans 16 amino acids. Germline CDR1 MGHRA, CDR2 YSYEKL. The CDR3 sequence: CASSQVGTGLSDTQYF. The CDR3 DNA follows: TGCGCCAGCAGCCAAGTCGGGACAGGGTTGTCAGATACGCAGTATTTT.

The chain employs TRBV30 and TRBJ1-2, with 8 bases fitting TRBD1. Per germline, CDR1 GTSNPN and CDR2 SVGIG (reference sequence). The CDR3 spans 13 residues. The trim removed 3 bases at V and 4 bases at J, leaving 4 bases unmatched. The CDR3 protein is CAWRAGGGYGYTF. CDR3 nucleotides: TGTGCCTGGAGGGCAGGGGGCGGCTATGGCTACACCTTC.

The chain employs TRBV6-1 and TRBJ1-5; 7 positions match TRBD1. Germline V gene sequence: CDR1 MNHNS, CDR2 SASEGT. V was pared by 6 bases and J by 7 bases, with 9 bases of the junction left unmatched. The CDR3 is 14 residues long. CDR3 sequence (DNA): TGTGCCAGCAGGGATAGACAGGGTACGCAGCCCCAGCATTTT. Translated: CASRDRQGTQPQHF.

In DNA, the CDR3 is TGTGCCAGCTCACCCCAACGGGGGAGGATGAACACTGAAGCTTTCTTT. Protein product: CASSPQRGRMNTEAFF. The chain employs TRBV18 and TRBJ1-1; D perhaps matches TRBD1 (5 bases). The ends were cut back, 3 bases at V and 0 bases at J, with 14 bases in the middle. The CDR3 has 16 amino acids. Germline V CDR1 and CDR2: KGHSH, LQKENI.